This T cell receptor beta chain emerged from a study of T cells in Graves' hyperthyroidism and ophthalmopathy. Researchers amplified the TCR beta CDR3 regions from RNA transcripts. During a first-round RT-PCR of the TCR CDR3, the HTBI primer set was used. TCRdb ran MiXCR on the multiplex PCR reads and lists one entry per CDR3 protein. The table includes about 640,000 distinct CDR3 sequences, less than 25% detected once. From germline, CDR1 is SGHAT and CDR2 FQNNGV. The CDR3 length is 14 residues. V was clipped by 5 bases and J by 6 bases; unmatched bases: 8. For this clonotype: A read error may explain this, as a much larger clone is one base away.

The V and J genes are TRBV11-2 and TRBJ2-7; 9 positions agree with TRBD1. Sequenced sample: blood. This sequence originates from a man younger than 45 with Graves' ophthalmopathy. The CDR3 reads CASSDRDRDGEQYF. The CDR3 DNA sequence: TGTGCCAGCAGCGACCGGGACAGGGACGGCGAGCAGTACTTC.